A selection of T cell receptor beta chains follows, all from one sample in a study of lymphopenia after photon versus proton radiotherapy. TCRdb keeps only in-frame clones here, not all; method: immunoSEQ multiplex PCR. The table includes roughly 61,000 clones, about 85% detected once. This specimen was peripheral blood, taken from a patient treated with proton-based radiotherapy. Receptor source: a man older than 75 with esophageal cancer. CDR3s include the opening cysteine and the closing phenylalanine or tryptophan. D genes are given only for firm matches. Size tells how often a clone was seen (once, few, many) or the class of an expanded clone, and some rows leave it out.

clone size,V gene,D gene,J gene,CDR3 DNA,CDR3 protein
NA,TRBV6-5,TRBD1,TRBJ1-2,TGTGCCAGCAGTCTGACAGGGTCAACGGGCTACACCTTC,CASSLTGSTGYTF
NA,TRBV29-1,TRBD2,TRBJ2-3,TGCAGCGTTGATGGAAGGGACTCGGGAGGGCTAACAGATACGCAGTATTTT,CSVDGRDSGGLTDTQYF
NA,TRBV9,TRBD2,TRBJ2-7,TGTGCCAGCAGCGTAGGACTAGCGGGCGGGAGCGGGGGCGAGCAGTACTTC,CASSVGLAGGSGGEQYF
NA,TRBV6-4,TRBD2,TRBJ2-7,TGTGCCAGCAGTGACCCCTTCGGGCGGGAGGGTAACGAGCAGTACTTC,CASSDPFGREGNEQYF
NA,TRBV5-4,NA,TRBJ2-2,TGTGCCAGCAGCACGGCAGGGCGAACCGGGGAGCTGTTTTTT,CASSTAGRTGELFF
NA,TRBV7-2,NA,TRBJ1-1,TGTGCCAGCAGCATGGGACGGATGAACACTGAAGCTTTCTTT,CASSMGRMNTEAFF
NA,TRBV6-5,NA,TRBJ2-5,TGTGCCAGCTCACCACCACCGGGAGAGACCCAGTACTTC,CASSPPPGETQYF
NA,TRBV5-4,NA,TRBJ1-4,TGTGCCAGCAGCTTGGGGGGAGGGGAAGAAAAACTGTTTTTT,CASSLGGGEEKLFF
once,TRBV9,TRBD2,TRBJ2-3,TGTGCCAGCAGCGTAGAGATTAGCGGGGGCACAGATACGCAGTATTTT,CASSVEISGGTDTQYF
few,TRBV21-1,NA,TRBJ1-2,TGTGCCAGCAGCATAAGGGTAGCTAACTATGGCTACACCTTC,CASSIRVANYGYTF
NA,TRBV7-2,NA,TRBJ2-7,TGTGCCAGCAGCTTAGCGGTATCCTACGAGCAGTACTTC,CASSLAVSYEQYF
NA,TRBV7-9,NA,TRBJ1-1,TGTGCCAGCAGCTGGGAAGCCTGGCAGGAAGCTTTCTTT,CASSWEAWQEAFF
NA,TRBV6-5,TRBD1,TRBJ1-2,TGTGCCAGCAGTAGGGACAGGCCCTCCGGGGGCTACACCTTC,CASSRDRPSGGYTF
NA,TRBV18,NA,TRBJ2-5,TGTGCCAGCTCACGGGGTGGTCAAGAGACCCAGTACTTC,CASSRGGQETQYF
NA,TRBV30,NA,TRBJ2-5,TGTGCCTGGAGTGTGATGGCAGGGAAGACCCAGTACTTC,CAWSVMAGKTQYF
NA,TRBV5-4,TRBD1,TRBJ1-2,TGTGCCAGCAGCTTGGCGGGACAGGGGATTGGCTATGGCTACACCTTC,CASSLAGQGIGYGYTF
NA,TRBV18,NA,TRBJ1-1,TGTGCCAGCTCACCAGGGGGGGCAAGTACTGAAGCTTTCTTT,CASSPGGASTEAFF
once,TRBV19,NA,TRBJ2-1,TGTGCCAGTAGTATCTCGGGGGAAACCTACAATGAGCAGTTCTTC,CASSISGETYNEQFF
NA,TRBV14,NA,TRBJ2-6,TGTGCCAGCAGCCATTACAGCCTCTCTGGGGCCAACGTCCTGACTTTC,CASSHYSLSGANVLTF
few,TRBV5-1,TRBD1,TRBJ1-2,TGCGCCAGCAGCGTGGACAGGGGGGGCTATGGCTACACCTTC,CASSVDRGGYGYTF
medium-sized,TRBV7-9,TRBD1,TRBJ1-4,TGTGCCAGCAGCCGTGGACAGGGGAATGAAAAACTGTTTTTT,CASSRGQGNEKLFF
NA,TRBV7-8,NA,TRBJ2-7,TGTGCCAGCAGCCCAACGAGTGGATCCTACGAGCAGTACTTC,CASSPTSGSYEQYF
NA,TRBV19,NA,TRBJ1-1,TGTGCCAGTAGTCCCCGTATGAACACTGAAGCTTTCTTT,CASSPRMNTEAFF
NA,TRBV9,NA,TRBJ2-1,TGTGCCAGCAGCGTAGGAAGCGGCGGATACAATGAGCAGTTCTTC,CASSVGSGGYNEQFF
NA,TRBV19,TRBD1,TRBJ1-3,TGTGCCAGTAGTATGGGACAGCCGCCTGGAAACACCATATATTTT,CASSMGQPPGNTIYF
NA,TRBV11-2,NA,TRBJ2-7,TGTGCCAGCGTCGGACAGTCAATCTACGAGCAGTACTTC,CASVGQSIYEQYF
NA,TRBV6-5,NA,TRBJ1-1,TGTGCCAGCAGTTGGGACACGATGAACACTGAAGCTTTCTTT,CASSWDTMNTEAFF
once,TRBV30,TRBD1,TRBJ1-5,TGTGCCTGGACCCCGGGACAGGCAAATCAGCCCCAGCATTTT,CAWTPGQANQPQHF
NA,TRBV21-1,NA,TRBJ2-7,TGTGCCAGCAGCACCCCCGGACAGGGGGCCTTTTACGAGCAGTACTTC,CASSTPGQGAFYEQYF
NA,TRBV11-3,NA,TRBJ1-1,TGTGCCAGCAGCCTTCAGGGTACAAACACTGAAGCTTTCTTT,CASSLQGTNTEAFF
NA,TRBV5-1,NA,TRBJ2-5,TGCGCCAGCAGCGTTCTGGGCTCCCAAGAGACCCAGTACTTC,CASSVLGSQETQYF
NA,TRBV13,NA,TRBJ2-6,TGTGCCAGCAGCCCCTACTCTGGGGCCAACGTCCTGACTTTC,CASSPYSGANVLTF
few,TRBV11-2,NA,TRBJ1-2,TGTGCCAGCAGCTTTTTCAGGGGAGGGCGGTTGGGCTATGGCTACACCTTC,CASSFFRGGRLGYGYTF
NA,TRBV5-1,NA,TRBJ2-5,TGCGCCAGCAGAGTGCAGGGACAAGAGACCCAGTACTTC,CASRVQGQETQYF
NA,TRBV5-8,TRBD1,TRBJ2-7,TGTGCCAGCAGCCACAGGACAGGGGGGTACGAGCAGTACTTC,CASSHRTGGYEQYF
NA,TRBV19,TRBD1,TRBJ2-2,TGTGCCACCACAGGGGGACAGGCCATCACCGGGGAGCTGTTTTTT,CATTGGQAITGELFF
NA,TRBV29-1,NA,TRBJ1-1,TGCAGCGTTGGGCAGGGTTACACTGAAGCTTTCTTT,CSVGQGYTEAFF
once,TRBV4-1,TRBD1,TRBJ1-2,TGCGCCAGCAGCCGATGGACAGGGGATGATGTCTATGGCTACACCTTC,CASSRWTGDDVYGYTF
NA,TRBV30,TRBD1,TRBJ2-3,TGTGCCTGGAGGTTTAGGGAGACAGGGGCAGATACGCAGTATTTT,CAWRFRETGADTQYF
NA,TRBV7-2,NA,TRBJ1-5,TGTGCCAGCAGCTTGTGGGGCCAGCAGCCCCAGCATTTT,CASSLWGQQPQHF
NA,TRBV19,NA,TRBJ2-1,TGTGCCGTGGGCCAGTACAATGAGCAGTTCTTC,CAVGQYNEQFF
NA,TRBV2,NA,TRBJ1-2,TGTGCCAGCCGACTCAATAATACCTGGACAGCTGCCAGGGGAGGTGGCTACACCTTC,CASRLNNTWTAARGGGYTF
NA,TRBV4-1,TRBD1,TRBJ1-2,TGCGCCAGCAGCCAAGGCGGGACAGGGAGGGCTAACTATGGCTACACCTTC,CASSQGGTGRANYGYTF
NA,TRBV6-1,NA,TRBJ1-1,TGTGCCAGCATCTCGCCGGGCCAAGCTTTCTTT,CASISPGQAFF
NA,TRBV19,NA,TRBJ1-2,TGTGCCAGTAGGGTACAGGGTAAGGGGGACTATGGCTACACCTTC,CASRVQGKGDYGYTF
NA,TRBV4-2,TRBD1,TRBJ1-2,TGTGCCAGCAGCCAAGGACCAGGGGGAGAGTATGGCTACACCTTC,CASSQGPGGEYGYTF
NA,TRBV5-1,NA,TRBJ2-5,TGCGCCAGCAGCTTGGGTGTCCCGGGGTCGACCCAGTACTTC,CASSLGVPGSTQYF
NA,TRBV5-6,NA,TRBJ2-7,TGTGCCAGCAGCTTGGTTGTGGGAGAGGGAATCGTCTACGAGCAGTACTTC,CASSLVVGEGIVYEQYF
NA,TRBV5-4,TRBD1,TRBJ1-2,TGTGCCAGCATCAAGAGCTGGGGACAGGGGGCGAATTCATATGGCTACACCTTC,CASIKSWGQGANSYGYTF
NA,TRBV19,NA,TRBJ1-1,TGTGCCAGTAGGTGGGGGGTTAACACTGAAGCTTTCTTT,CASRWGVNTEAFF
NA,TRBV5-6,NA,TRBJ2-7,TGTGCCAGCACGCAGGGGCGGGCATACGAGCAGTACTTC,CASTQGRAYEQYF
once,TRBV5-4,NA,TRBJ2-7,TGCGCCAGCAGCCAAGAGCCCGGAAACTCCTACGAGCAGTACTTC,CASSQEPGNSYEQYF